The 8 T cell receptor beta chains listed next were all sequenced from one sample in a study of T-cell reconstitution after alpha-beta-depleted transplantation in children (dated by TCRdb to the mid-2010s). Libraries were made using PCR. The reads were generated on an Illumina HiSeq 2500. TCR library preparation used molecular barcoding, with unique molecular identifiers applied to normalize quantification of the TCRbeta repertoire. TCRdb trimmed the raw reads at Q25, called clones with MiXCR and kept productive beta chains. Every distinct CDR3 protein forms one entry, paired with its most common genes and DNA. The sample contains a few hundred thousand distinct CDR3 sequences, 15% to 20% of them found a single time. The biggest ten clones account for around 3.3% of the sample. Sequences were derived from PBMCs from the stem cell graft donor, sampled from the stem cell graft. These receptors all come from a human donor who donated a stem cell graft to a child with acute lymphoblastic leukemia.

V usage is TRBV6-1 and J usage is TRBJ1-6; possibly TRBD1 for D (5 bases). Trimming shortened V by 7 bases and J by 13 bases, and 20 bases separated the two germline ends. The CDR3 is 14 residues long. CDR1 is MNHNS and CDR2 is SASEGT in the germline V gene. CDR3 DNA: TGTGCCAGCACTCCCTCGGGGGGTATTGTTCCCCTCCACTTT. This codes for CASTPSGGIVPLHF.

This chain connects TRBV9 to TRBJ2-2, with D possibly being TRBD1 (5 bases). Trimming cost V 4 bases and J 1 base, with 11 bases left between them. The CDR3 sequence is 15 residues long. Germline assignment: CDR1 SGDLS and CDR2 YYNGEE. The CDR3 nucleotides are TGTGCCAGCAGCTACCCCCAGGGGAACACCGGGGAGCTGTTTTTT. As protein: CASSYPQGNTGELFF.

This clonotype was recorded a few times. CDR3 region: CAISPRSGSEKLFF. In DNA, the CDR3 is TGTGCCATCAGCCCTCGTTCAGGGAGTGAAAAACTGTTTTTT. The genes are TRBV10-3 and TRBJ1-4, with D perhaps TRBD1 (5 bases). The V gene lost 6 bases and the J gene lost 7 bases, with 15 bases spanning the gap. There are 14 residues in the CDR3. Germline V gene data show CDR1 as ENHRY and CDR2 as SYGVKD.

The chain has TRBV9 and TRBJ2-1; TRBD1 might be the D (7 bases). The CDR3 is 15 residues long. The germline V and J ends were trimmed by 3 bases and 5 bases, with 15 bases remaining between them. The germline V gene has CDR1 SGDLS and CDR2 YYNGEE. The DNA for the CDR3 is TGTGCCAGCAGCGAGGGGCAGGGGGGCCACAATGAGCAGTTCTTC. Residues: CASSEGQGGHNEQFF.

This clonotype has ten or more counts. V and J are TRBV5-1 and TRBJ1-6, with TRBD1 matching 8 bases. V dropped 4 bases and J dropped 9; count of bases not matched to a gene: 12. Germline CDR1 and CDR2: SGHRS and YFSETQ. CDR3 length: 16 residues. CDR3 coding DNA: TGCGCCAGCAGCATCGCTCCGACAGGGGCGGGTTCACCCCTCCACTTT. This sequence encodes CASSIAPTGAGSPLHF. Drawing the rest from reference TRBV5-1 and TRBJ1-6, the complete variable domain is KAGVTQTPRYLIKTRGQQVTLSCSPISGHRSVSWYQQTPGQGLQFLFEYFSETQRNKGNFPGRFSGRQFSNSRSEMNVSTLELGDSALYLCASSIAPTGAGSPLHFGNGTRLTVT.

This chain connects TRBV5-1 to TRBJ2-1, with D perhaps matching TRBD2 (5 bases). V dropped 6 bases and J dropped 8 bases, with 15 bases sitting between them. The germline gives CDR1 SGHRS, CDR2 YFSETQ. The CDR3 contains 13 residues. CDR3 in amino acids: CASTFGGKHEQFF. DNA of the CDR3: TGCGCCAGCACCTTCGGAGGAAAACATGAGCAGTTCTTC.

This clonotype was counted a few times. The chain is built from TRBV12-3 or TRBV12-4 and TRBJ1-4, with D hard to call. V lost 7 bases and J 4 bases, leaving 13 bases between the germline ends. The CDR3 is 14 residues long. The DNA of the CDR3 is TGTGCCAGCAACCCCGGTGGCCTTAATGAAAAACTGTTTTTT. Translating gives CASNPGGLNEKLFF.

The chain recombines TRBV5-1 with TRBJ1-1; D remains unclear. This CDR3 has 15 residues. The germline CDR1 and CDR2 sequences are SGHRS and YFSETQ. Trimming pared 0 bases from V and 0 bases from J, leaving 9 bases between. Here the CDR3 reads CASSLDLVLNTEAFF. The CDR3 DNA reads TGCGCCAGCAGCTTGGATCTGGTACTGAACACTGAAGCTTTCTTT.